The rows below give T cell receptor beta chains drawn from one sample of a study of blood T cell repertoires in COVID-19. TCRdb's copy holds only in-frame clones and misses some; the assay was immunoSEQ multiplex PCR. Among under 350,000 clones listed, just over 85% were seen once. The sequenced sample was PBMCs or T cells enriched from blood (not recorded which). Every receptor here comes from a woman aged 35 to 49 with acute COVID-19. CDR3s include the opening cysteine and the closing phenylalanine or tryptophan. The order of the fields is D gene, J gene, V gene, clone size, CDR3 DNA, CDR3 protein. The D gene is left open where the match is weak. Some rows have no size entry. The others give once, few or many, or a class for an expanded clone.

>.|TRBJ2-3|TRBV2|.
TGTGCCAGCAGTGGAAGTGGGGAGGATACGCAGTATTTT
CASSGSGEDTQYF
>.|TRBJ1-2|TRBV11-2|.
TGTGCCAGCAGCTTAGTGTCGGGAAAAGATGGCTACACCTTC
CASSLVSGKDGYTF
>.|TRBJ2-7|TRBV3-1/TRBV3-2|.
TGTGCCAGCAGCCAAGGACAGTTGAGCTCCTACGAGCAGTACTTC
CASSQGQLSSYEQYF
>.|TRBJ1-5|TRBV27|.
TGTGCCAGCAGCGAAAGAGTGCAGCCCCAGCATTTT
CASSERVQPQHF
>.|TRBJ2-5|TRBV5-1|.
TGCGCCAGCAGCTTCCTGTACCAAGAGACCCAGTACTTC
CASSFLYQETQYF
>TRBD1|TRBJ1-1|TRBV29-1|.
TGCAGCGTGACACGGACAGGGTCCCAAGCTTTCTTT
CSVTRTGSQAFF
>TRBD1|TRBJ1-4|TRBV5-4|.
TGTGCCAGCAGCTTTGGTGACAGGGTGGGTGAAAAACTGTTTTTT
CASSFGDRVGEKLFF
>TRBD2|TRBJ2-7|TRBV15|.
TGTGCCACCTCTCAAGGGACTAGCGCCCTAAGGGAGTACTTC
CATSQGTSALREYF
>.|TRBJ2-6|TRBV23-1|.
TGCGCCAGCAGTCAAACCGCGGGGTACTCTGGGGCCAACGTCCTGACTTTC
CASSQTAGYSGANVLTF
>.|TRBJ1-1|TRBV12-3/TRBV12-4|.
TGTGCCAGCAAGAACAGGGCGAACACTGAAGCTTTCTTT
CASKNRANTEAFF
>.|TRBJ1-2|TRBV6-5|.
TGTGCCAGCAGTTACAGAGACAGCTATGGCTACACCTTC
CASSYRDSYGYTF
>TRBD1|TRBJ2-7|TRBV9|once
TGTGCCAGCAGCACAAAACAACAGGGGTTCGGCGAGCAGTACTTC
CASSTKQQGFGEQYF
>.|TRBJ2-6|TRBV7-9|.
TGTGCCAATAGGGGCCCTCACCCGAACCGGTGGGGGGCCAACGTCCTGACTTTC
CANRGPHPNRWGANVLTF
>TRBD2|TRBJ2-7|TRBV7-2|.
TGTGCCAGCAGCTCCCGACTAGCGTACTACGAGCAGTACTTC
CASSSRLAYYEQYF
>.|TRBJ1-2|TRBV9|.
TGTGCCAGCAGCGTAGATCTAGGCAAGGATGGCTACACCTTC
CASSVDLGKDGYTF
>.|TRBJ2-6|TRBV5-5|.
TGTGCCAGCAGCTCCGGCGGGTCTGGGGCCAACGTCCTGACTTTC
CASSSGGSGANVLTF
>.|TRBJ2-1|TRBV28|.
TGTGCCAGCAGTTTATTCTCAGGGCCCTACAATGAGCAGTTCTTC
CASSLFSGPYNEQFF
>.|TRBJ1-5|TRBV21-1|.
TGTGCCAGCAGCGAAAGAGGGGACAGCTATAGCAATCAGCCCCAGCATTTT
CASSERGDSYSNQPQHF
>.|TRBJ2-7|TRBV9|.
TGTGCCAGCAGCGTGGACAGTGGGCCATACGAGCAGTACTTC
CASSVDSGPYEQYF
>TRBD1|TRBJ2-1|TRBV6-2/TRBV6-3|.
TGTGCCAGCAGCCACGGGTGGACAGGGCGCTACAATGAGCAGTTCTTC
CASSHGWTGRYNEQFF
>.|TRBJ1-1|TRBV27|.
TGTGCCAGCAGTTGGGGGGGCTGGGGGACTGAAGCTTTCTTT
CASSWGGWGTEAFF
>TRBD1|TRBJ1-6|TRBV11-2|.
TGTGCCAGCAGCTTACGGGACAGAGTGAGTTCACCCCTCCACTTT
CASSLRDRVSSPLHF
>.|TRBJ1-2|TRBV12-3/TRBV12-4|once
TGTGCCAGCAGTTTCGAGCGGAATGGCTACACCTTC
CASSFERNGYTF
>TRBD1|TRBJ1-4|TRBV5-6|once
TGTGCCAGCAGCCATCGGACCGACAGGGTGAACGAAAAACTGTTTTTT
CASSHRTDRVNEKLFF
>TRBD1|TRBJ1-2|TRBV28|once
TGTGCCAGCAGTTCAGGACAGGGAGCTGGTGGCTACACCTTC
CASSSGQGAGGYTF
>TRBD1|TRBJ1-2|TRBV19|.
TGTGCCAGTAGTACCCTGACAGGGGAGGGCTACACCTTC
CASSTLTGEGYTF
>.|TRBJ1-1|TRBV5-6|.
TGTGCCAGCAGCTTGTTTTGGTTGGGCCCAGACAGGAACACTGAAGCTTTCTTT
CASSLFWLGPDRNTEAFF
>TRBD1|TRBJ1-1|TRBV9|.
TGTGCCAGCAGCGTAGAGGTTGGACAGGCGGGAGGAGAGGCTTTCTTT
CASSVEVGQAGGEAFF
>TRBD2|TRBJ2-5|TRBV18|.
TGTGCCAGCTCACCTTCGACTAGCGCACAAGAGACCCAGTACTTC
CASSPSTSAQETQYF
>TRBD2|TRBJ2-1|TRBV5-4|.
TGTGCCAGCAGCTTGGGGCTAGCGGGGGGGAATGAGCAGTTCTTC
CASSLGLAGGNEQFF
>.|TRBJ1-6|TRBV5-8|.
TGTGCCAGCAGCTTGGAAGTCTACTCTAGTAATTCACCCCTCCACTTT
CASSLEVYSSNSPLHF
>.|TRBJ1-2|TRBV2|.
TGTGCCAGCAGCCCGTCGGGACATGCTGACTATGGCTACACCTTC
CASSPSGHADYGYTF
>.|TRBJ2-7|TRBV3-1/TRBV3-2|.
TGTGCCAGCAGCCATGAAGACAGCCACTACGAGCAGTACTTC
CASSHEDSHYEQYF
>TRBD1|TRBJ2-1|TRBV7-2|.
TGTGCCAGCAGCGAGAACAGGGGGCTCTGGAATGAGCAGTTCTTC
CASSENRGLWNEQFF
>.|TRBJ1-6|TRBV28|.
TGTGCCAGCAAGGAGGGGCCAACCACATCACCCCTCCACTTT
CASKEGPTTSPLHF
>TRBD2|TRBJ2-5|TRBV19|.
TGTGCCAGTAGTCAGGGTAGCGGGGAAATACAAGAGACCCAGTACTTC
CASSQGSGEIQETQYF
>TRBD1|TRBJ1-6|TRBV7-9|.
TGTGCCAGCAGCTCCGCTTGGGCAAACAGGGGAACCTCATCCTCACCCCTCCACTTT
CASSSAWANRGTSSSPLHF
>TRBD1|TRBJ2-3|TRBV5-6|.
TGTGCCAGCAGCCTGGGACAGGGCCCAGATACGCAGTATTTT
CASSLGQGPDTQYF
>.|TRBJ2-7|TRBV10-3|.
TGTGCCATCAGTGTGACTTACCCGTCCTACGAGCAGTACTTC
CAISVTYPSYEQYF
>TRBD1|TRBJ2-7|TRBV28|once
TGTGCCAGCAGTAGCGGACAGGGCAAGTACGAGCAGTACTTC
CASSSGQGKYEQYF
>.|TRBJ2-5|TRBV19|once
TGTGCCAGTAGCACAACCTACCAAGAGACCCAGTACTTC
CASSTTYQETQYF
>TRBD1|TRBJ1-2|TRBV4-2|.
TGTGCCAGCAGCCAACCGGACAGGAACTATGGCTACACCTTC
CASSQPDRNYGYTF
>.|TRBJ1-5|TRBV2|.
TGTGCCAGCAGTGAACTGGCAGGGGAACAGCCCCAGCATTTT
CASSELAGEQPQHF
>TRBD1|TRBJ1-5|TRBV5-5|.
TGTGCCAGCAGCATAGGGACAGTAAATAATCAGCCCCAGCATTTT
CASSIGTVNNQPQHF
>.|TRBJ1-1|TRBV7-2|.
TGTGCCAGCAGCTTAGATCGCTACAGGAACACTGAAGCTTTCTTT
CASSLDRYRNTEAFF
>.|TRBJ1-1|TRBV16|.
TGTGCCAGCAGCCAATCCCCAGAGAGGGTGAACACTGAAGCTTTCTTT
CASSQSPERVNTEAFF
>.|TRBJ2-5|TRBV5-6|once
TGTGCCAGCAGCAGACAGGCGGGCGGGGAGACCCAGTACTTC
CASSRQAGGETQYF
>TRBD2|TRBJ2-1|TRBV5-1|.
TGCGCCAGCACCGTGACTAGCGGGAGCAATGAGCAGTTCTTC
CASTVTSGSNEQFF
>.|TRBJ2-7|TRBV11-2|few
TGTGCCAGCAGCTTAGCTGGACAGATCGGGTACGAGCAGTACTTC
CASSLAGQIGYEQYF
>TRBD1|TRBJ1-2|TRBV5-1|.
TGCGCCAGCAGCACTACAGGGGTCGGCTACACCTTC
CASSTTGVGYTF